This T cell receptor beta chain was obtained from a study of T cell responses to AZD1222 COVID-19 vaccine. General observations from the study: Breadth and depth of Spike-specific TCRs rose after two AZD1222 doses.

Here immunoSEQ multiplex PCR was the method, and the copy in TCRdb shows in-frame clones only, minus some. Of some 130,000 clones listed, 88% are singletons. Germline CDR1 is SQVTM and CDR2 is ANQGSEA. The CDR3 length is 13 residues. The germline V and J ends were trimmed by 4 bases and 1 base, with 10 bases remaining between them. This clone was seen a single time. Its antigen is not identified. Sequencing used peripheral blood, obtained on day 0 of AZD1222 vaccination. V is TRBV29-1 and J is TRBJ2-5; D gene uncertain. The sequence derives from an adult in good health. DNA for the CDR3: TGCAGCGTTGGAAGGGCCCTCCAAGAGACCCAGTACTTC. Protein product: CSVGRALQETQYF.